The rows below give T cell receptor beta chains drawn from one sample of a study of cytomegalovirus exposure and HLA in healthy donors. The data were produced by immunoSEQ multiplex PCR, yet TCRdb's version contains in-frame clones alone and is incomplete. The repertoire has under 110,000 clones, 88% of them found once; the top ten carry about 1.8%. The sequenced material came from PBMCs. Receptors originate from a woman aged 18-29 years in good health and CMV-seropositive. Both conserved end residues are part of each CDR3.

j_call	cdr3_length	v_call	cdr3_aa
TRBJ1-1	15	TRBV19	CASSKMPGEATEAFF
TRBJ1-2	17	TRBV4-1	CASSQDSGGARVYGYTF
TRBJ1-6	14	TRBV28	CASSIYRGASPLHF
TRBJ1-5	14	TRBV7-9	CASSVGWGGQPQHF
TRBJ1-1	15	TRBV5-1	CASSLAMGLLTEAFF
TRBJ2-1	15	TRBV11-1	CASSKGQGALDEQFF
TRBJ2-7	14	TRBV15	CATSRDPTGGEQYF
TRBJ2-4	14	TRBV28	CASRTGVAKNIQYF
TRBJ2-2	16	TRBV6-5	CASSYSLTGVTGELFF
TRBJ2-7	14	TRBV10-3	CAISDRDRTYEQYF
TRBJ2-4	13	TRBV28	CASSLTRGNIQYF
TRBJ2-1	15	TRBV6-5	CASSYLPSSYNEQFF
TRBJ1-4	15	TRBV25-1	CASSEYGRVGEKLFF
TRBJ2-1	15	TRBV28	CASSSQGAIYNEQFF
TRBJ2-1	14	TRBV28	CASSDRASYNEQFF
TRBJ1-2	15	TRBV28	CASSSRSGVPYGYTF
TRBJ2-1	14	TRBV18	CASSVDLRYNEQFF
TRBJ1-4	15	TRBV6-1	CASRPPGPGGEKLFF
TRBJ1-2	12	TRBV5-1	CASSFQGYGYTF
TRBJ2-5	15	TRBV9	CASSVAGGPQETQYF
TRBJ1-1	11	TRBV19	CASTYHTEAFF
TRBJ2-7	13	TRBV28	CAIGSADNYEQYF
TRBJ1-6	15	TRBV7-2	CASSFWEGGNSPLHF
TRBJ1-5	13	TRBV6-4	CASSDRGGQPQHF
TRBJ2-7	15	TRBV7-2	CASSLVGQGDYEQYF
TRBJ2-7	12	TRBV29-1	CSVGGLADEQYF
TRBJ2-4	15	TRBV7-9	CASSRPRATKNIQYF
TRBJ1-1	13	TRBV6-4	CASSYSLNTEAFF
TRBJ2-7	12	TRBV2	CASSDLGPEQYF
TRBJ1-1	18	TRBV15	CATSRDLVAGFRNTEAFF
TRBJ2-2	16	TRBV6-4	CASRDDLAGGTGELFF
TRBJ1-2	13	TRBV5-4	CASSLVGGDGYTF
TRBJ2-2	16	TRBV4-2	CASRASGGAVTGELFF
TRBJ2-5	15	TRBV28	CASSPTDRSSGTQYF
TRBJ2-2	14	TRBV19	CASSNAGGPGELFF
TRBJ1-2	16	TRBV27	CASSLRLGGRGDGYTF
TRBJ2-3	16	TRBV9	CASSVGVSGGTDTQYF
TRBJ2-1	16	TRBV4-3	CASSPQPGQGNNEQFF
TRBJ2-7	16	TRBV6-5	CASSYSPAGASYEQYF
TRBJ2-1	14	TRBV28	CASTSGGDRDEQFF
TRBJ2-2	15	TRBV5-1	CASSDSSGNTGELFF
TRBJ2-3	15	TRBV5-1	CASSPGLGSTDTQYF
TRBJ2-1	17	TRBV9	CASSAEAGAGAGDEQFF
TRBJ2-7	12	TRBV18	CASSPNGQEQYF
TRBJ2-3	16	TRBV4-1	CASSQGASGGWDTQYF
TRBJ2-5	12	TRBV28	CASRTGTETQYF
TRBJ2-4	13	TRBV5-6	CASSLGAENIQYF